Below, 9 T cell receptor beta chains from the same sample are listed, as sequenced in a study of identical twins. TCRdb reprocessed the 5' RACE reads with MiXCR, giving one entry per CDR3 protein. The sample lists about 490,000 distinct CDR3 sequences, around 15% seen once, with about 0.4% in the top ten. This sample also appeared in a second study, on yellow fever vaccine responses in identical twins.

Sequenced material: CD4+ T cells sorted from blood. All receptors come from a woman between 18 and 29 years old in good health.

This sequence joins TRBV6-2 or TRBV6-3 and TRBJ2-3, with D perhaps being TRBD1 or TRBD2 (7 bases each). Germline loops: CDR1 MNHEY, CDR2 SVGEGT. This CDR3 has 15 amino acids. V lost 7 bases, J lost 4 bases, and 18 bases lay in between. The CDR3 spells CASTVMGGTADTQYF. For the CDR3, the DNA is TGTGCCAGCACGGTCATGGGGGGGACAGCAGATACGCAGTATTTT.

V usage is TRBV28 and J usage is TRBJ2-1; 7 positions agree with TRBD2. The trim removed 5 bases at V and 6 bases at J, leaving 10 bases unmatched. Germline V gives CDR1 MDHEN, CDR2 SYDVKM. The CDR3 consists of 15 residues. The chain's CDR3 is CASSPHWGGSNEQFF. For the CDR3, the DNA is TGTGCCAGCAGTCCCCACTGGGGCGGGAGCAATGAGCAGTTCTTC. The full variable domain, in which reference TRBV28 and TRBJ2-1 provide the parts outside the CDR3, is DVKVTQSSRYLVKRTGEKVFLECVQDMDHENMFWYRQDPGLGLRLIYFSYDVKMKEKGDIPEGYSVSREKKERFSLILESASTNQTSMYLCASSPHWGGSNEQFFGPGTRLTVL.

V usage is TRBV5-1 and J usage is TRBJ2-4; 15 bases map to TRBD2. Trimming removed 4 bases from V and 0 bases from J; junction bases left unmatched: 8. Germline assignment: CDR1 SGHRS and CDR2 YFSETQ. The CDR3 totals 19 residues. CDR3 DNA sequence: TGCGCCAGCAGCCCCGGACTAGCGGGAGGGCAAATAGCCAAAAACATTCAGTACTTC. Encoded protein: CASSPGLAGGQIAKNIQYF.

The sample holds a few counts of this clonotype. The chain's CDR3 is CASSLASKQETQYF. The CDR3 bases are TGCGCCAGCAGCTTGGCCAGCAAGCAAGAGACCCAGTACTTC. V usage is TRBV5-1 and J usage is TRBJ2-5; unclear D gene. In germline, CDR1 is SGHRS, CDR2 YFSETQ. This CDR3 is built from 14 residues. V shed 0 bases and J shed 2 bases, with 8 bases lying between them.

The chain carries TRBV19 and TRBJ2-1; D gene unclear. The CDR3 runs 12 residues. Germline CDR1 LNHDA, CDR2 SQIVND (reference sequence). Between the trimmed V and J ends, which lost 3 bases and 8 bases, there was a span of 8 bases. In DNA, the CDR3 is TGTGCCAGTAGTATCTACGCATATGAGCAGTTCTTC. Its translation: CASSIYAYEQFF.

The rearrangement joins TRBV11-2 to TRBJ2-2; weak D call: TRBD2 (5 bases). The V end lost 5 bases, the J end lost 1 base, and 14 bases lay between the germline ends. This CDR3 contains 16 residues. Germline CDR1 SGHAT, CDR2 FQNNGV. The CDR3 reads CASSPGPAVNTGELFF. In DNA form, the CDR3 reads TGTGCCAGCAGCCCTGGTCCAGCGGTGAACACCGGGGAGCTGTTTTTT.

The rearrangement uses TRBV3-1 and TRBJ2-5; perhaps D is TRBD1 or TRBD2 (6 bases each). Trimming cost V 7 bases and J 1 base, with 10 bases left between them. The length of the CDR3 is 13 residues. In germline, CDR1 is LGHDT, CDR2 YNNKEL (reference sequence). The chain's CDR3 is CASTRGPQETQYF. Here the CDR3 DNA reads TGTGCCAGCACCCGGGGGCCCCAAGAGACCCAGTACTTC.

This clonotype has more than one count but fewer than ten. V and J are TRBV5-4 and TRBJ2-5; D call uncertain. In germline, CDR1 is SGHNT, CDR2 YYREEE (reference sequence). The length of the CDR3 is 14 residues. V was cut by 4 bases and J by 2 bases, with 12 bases left in between. The CDR3 nucleotides read TGTGCCAGCAGCGCCGGACGGTCGCAAGAGACCCAGTACTTC. Residues: CASSAGRSQETQYF. The variable domain in full, completed from reference TRBV5-4 and TRBJ2-5, reads ETGVTQSPTHLIKTRGQQVTLRCSSQSGHNTVSWYQQALGQGPQFIFQYYREEENGRGNFPPRFSGLQFPNYSSELNVNALELDDSALYLCASSAGRSQETQYFGPGTRLLVL.

The rearrangement uses TRBV3-1 and TRBJ1-2; perhaps TRBD1 as D (5 bases). V was cut by 0 bases and J by 7 bases, with 18 bases left in between. This CDR3 has 16 amino acids. Germline loops: CDR1 LGHDT, CDR2 YNNKEL (reference sequence). The CDR3 loop reads CASSQDPTARLSGYTF. The CDR3 coding sequence is TGTGCCAGCAGCCAAGATCCGACAGCGCGACTCTCTGGCTACACCTTC.